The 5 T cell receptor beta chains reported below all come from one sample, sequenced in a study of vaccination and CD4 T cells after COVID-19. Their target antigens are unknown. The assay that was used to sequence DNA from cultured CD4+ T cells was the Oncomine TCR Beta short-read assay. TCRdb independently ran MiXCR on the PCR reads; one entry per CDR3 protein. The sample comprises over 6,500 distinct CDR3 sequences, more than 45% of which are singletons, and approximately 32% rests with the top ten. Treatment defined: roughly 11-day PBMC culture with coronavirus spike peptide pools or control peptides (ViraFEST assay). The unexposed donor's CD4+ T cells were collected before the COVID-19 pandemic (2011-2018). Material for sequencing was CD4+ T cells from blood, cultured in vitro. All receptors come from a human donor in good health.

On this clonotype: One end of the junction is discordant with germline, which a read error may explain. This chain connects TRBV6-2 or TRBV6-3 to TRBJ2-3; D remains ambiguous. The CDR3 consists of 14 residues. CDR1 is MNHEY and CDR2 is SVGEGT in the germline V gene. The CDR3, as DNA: TGTGCCAGCAGTGACTCCGCGGCCTCAAATACGCAGTATTTT. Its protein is CASSDSAASNTQYF.

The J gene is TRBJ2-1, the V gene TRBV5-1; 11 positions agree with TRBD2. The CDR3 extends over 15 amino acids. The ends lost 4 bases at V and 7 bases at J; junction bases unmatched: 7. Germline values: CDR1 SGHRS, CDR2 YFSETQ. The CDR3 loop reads CASSLSGGAWNEQFF. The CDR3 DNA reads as TGCGCCAGCAGCCTTAGCGGGGGGGCTTGGAATGAGCAGTTCTTC.

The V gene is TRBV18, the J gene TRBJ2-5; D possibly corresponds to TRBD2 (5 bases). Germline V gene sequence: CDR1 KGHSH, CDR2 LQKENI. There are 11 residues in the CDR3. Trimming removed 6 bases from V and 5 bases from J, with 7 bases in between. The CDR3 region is CASSSDETQYF. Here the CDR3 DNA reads TGTGCCAGCTCTAGCGATGAGACCCAGTACTTC.

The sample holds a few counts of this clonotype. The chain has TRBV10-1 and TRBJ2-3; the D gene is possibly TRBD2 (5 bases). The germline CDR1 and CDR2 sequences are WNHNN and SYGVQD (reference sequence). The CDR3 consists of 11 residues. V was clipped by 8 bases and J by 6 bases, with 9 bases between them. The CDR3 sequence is CASAREDTQYF. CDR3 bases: TGCGCCAGCGCTAGGGAGGATACGCAGTATTTT.

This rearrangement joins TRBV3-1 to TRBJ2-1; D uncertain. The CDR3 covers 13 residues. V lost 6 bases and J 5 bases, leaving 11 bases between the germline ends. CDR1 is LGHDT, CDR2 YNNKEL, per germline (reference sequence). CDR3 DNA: TGTGCCAGCAGTCATCCCGACCACAATGAGCAGTTCTTC. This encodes CASSHPDHNEQFF.